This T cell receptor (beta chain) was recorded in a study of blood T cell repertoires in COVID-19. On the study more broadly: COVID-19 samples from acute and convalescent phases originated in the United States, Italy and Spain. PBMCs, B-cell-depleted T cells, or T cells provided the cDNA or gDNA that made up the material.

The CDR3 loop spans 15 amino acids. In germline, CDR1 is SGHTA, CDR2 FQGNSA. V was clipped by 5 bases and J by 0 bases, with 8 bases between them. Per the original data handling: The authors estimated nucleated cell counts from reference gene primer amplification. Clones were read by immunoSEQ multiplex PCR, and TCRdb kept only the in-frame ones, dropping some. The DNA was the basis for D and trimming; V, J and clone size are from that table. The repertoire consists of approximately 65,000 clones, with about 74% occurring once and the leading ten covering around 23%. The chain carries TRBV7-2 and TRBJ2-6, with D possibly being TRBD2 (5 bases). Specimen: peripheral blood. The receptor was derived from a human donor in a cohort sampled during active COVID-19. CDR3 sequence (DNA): TGTGCCAGCAGCCGGGGAAGCTCTGGGGCCAACGTCCTGACTTTC. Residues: CASSRGSSGANVLTF.